A selection of T cell receptor beta chains follows, all from one sample in a study of blood T cell repertoires in COVID-19. The table came from immunoSEQ multiplex PCR; TCRdb's copy has only in-frame clones and leaves some out. The table shows about 58,000 clones, with roughly 79% occurring only once. The sample consisted of peripheral blood. Receptors originate from a human donor in a cohort sampled during active COVID-19. CDR3s include the opening cysteine and the closing phenylalanine or tryptophan. The D gene is left open where the match is weak. Clone sizes are given selectively: once, few, many, or a class where the clone is expanded.

V	J	D	size	DNA	CDR3
TRBV7-2	TRBJ2-1	TRBD2	-	TGTGCCAGCAGCTTAGTTCCTAGCGGGGGCAATGAGCAGTTCTTC	CASSLVPSGGNEQFF
TRBV28	TRBJ1-4	-	-	TGTGCCAGCAGTCATCTCCAGGGAACTAATGAAAAACTGTTTTTT	CASSHLQGTNEKLFF
TRBV14	TRBJ2-7	-	-	TGTGCCAGCAGCCAAGACGGAGGGCCCTACGAGCAGTACTTC	CASSQDGGPYEQYF
TRBV7-2	TRBJ1-2	-	-	TGTGCCAGCACAAGGGGCATCACACCTAACTATGGCTACACCTTC	CASTRGITPNYGYTF
TRBV5-1	TRBJ1-6	-	-	TGCGCCAGCAGCTTGGTGGGGGTCGGAGGGGCCCTTAACTCCTATAATTCACCCCTCCACTTT	CASSLVGVGGALNSYNSPLHF
TRBV6-4	TRBJ2-1	-	-	TGTGCCAGCAGTGACTCTGGGGAGGCCACCTACAATGAGCAGTTCTTC	CASSDSGEATYNEQFF
TRBV10-2	TRBJ1-6	-	-	TGCGCCAGCAGTGCAACAGGGAGTACTTCACCCCTCCACTTT	CASSATGSTSPLHF
TRBV6-2/TRBV6-3	TRBJ1-6	-	-	TGTGCCAGCAGTTCCAGCGGCCGTTATAATTCACCCCTCCACTTT	CASSSSGRYNSPLHF
TRBV28	TRBJ1-3	TRBD1	-	TGTGCCAGCAGTGCCCTCCGGGACAGCCATCTGGGAAACACCATATATTTT	CASSALRDSHLGNTIYF
TRBV9	TRBJ1-2	-	-	TGTGCCAGCAGCTCTCCCCCGACAGTGGACTATGGCTACACCTTC	CASSSPPTVDYGYTF
TRBV25-1	TRBJ2-7	-	-	TGTGCCAGCAGGTTGTCCCTCGAGCAGTACTTC	CASRLSLEQYF
TRBV6-5	TRBJ2-7	-	-	TGTGCCAGCAGTTCCGGACTTTACGAGCAGTACTTC	CASSSGLYEQYF
TRBV4-3	TRBJ2-7	-	-	TGCGCCAGCAGCCAACTAGCAGGGGATTCCTACGAGCAGTACTTC	CASSQLAGDSYEQYF
TRBV28	TRBJ1-5	-	-	TGTGCCAGCAGTTTACCCCCATTGGACCCTTTAATTCAGGGGAAACAGCCCCAGCATTTT	CASSLPPLDPLIQGKQPQHF
TRBV5-6	TRBJ2-7	-	-	TGTGCCAGCAGCTTAGCTGGGCCGATACCCTACGAGCAGTACTTC	CASSLAGPIPYEQYF
TRBV14	TRBJ1-1	-	-	TGTGCCAGCAGCCAAGTGGCAGGGCCCAACACTGAAGCTTTCTTT	CASSQVAGPNTEAFF
TRBV6-1	TRBJ1-1	-	-	TGTGCCAGCAGTGAAGCGCGGGTCACTGAAGCTTTCTTT	CASSEARVTEAFF
TRBV18	TRBJ2-7	TRBD2	-	TGTGCCAGCTCACCGCCCGGGAGGGCGGGTGAGCAGTACTTC	CASSPPGRAGEQYF
TRBV30	TRBJ2-7	TRBD1	-	TGTGCCTGGAGTGACAGGGGGGCATGGAACGAGCAGTACTTC	CAWSDRGAWNEQYF
TRBV30	TRBJ1-1	-	few	TGTGCCTGGAGTGTCGGAGAGAACACTGAAGCTTTCTTT	CAWSVGENTEAFF
TRBV29-1	TRBJ2-1	-	once	TGCAGCGTAAAACAGGTGAGCTCCTACAATGAGCAGTTCTTC	CSVKQVSSYNEQFF
TRBV30	TRBJ1-5	-	-	TGTGCCTGGAGTCCAGCGACTAGCAATCAGCCCCAGCATTTT	CAWSPATSNQPQHF
TRBV3-1/TRBV3-2	TRBJ1-1	-	-	TGTGCCAGCAGCCAAACTAGCACTGAAGCTTTCTTT	CASSQTSTEAFF
TRBV7-8	TRBJ2-7	-	-	TGTGCCAGCAGCTTTGACCGGGATTCATCCTACGAGCAGTACTTC	CASSFDRDSSYEQYF
TRBV4-1	TRBJ2-5	-	-	TGCGCCAGCAGCCAAGTGGGGGGTCAAGAGACCCAGTACTTC	CASSQVGGQETQYF
TRBV19	TRBJ2-6	-	-	TGTGCCAGTCTCCCTCGGGGGAGGGGGGCCAACGTCCTGACTTTC	CASLPRGRGANVLTF
TRBV21-1	TRBJ1-4	-	once	TGTGCCGCCGCTAGTGATGAAAAACTGTTTTTT	CAAASDEKLFF
TRBV30	TRBJ2-7	TRBD1	-	TGTGCCTGGACCCCGGACAGGGCGGTACACTACGAGCAGTACTTC	CAWTPDRAVHYEQYF
TRBV2	TRBJ1-1	TRBD1	-	TGTGCCAGCAGTGATACGGGGACAGTATCTGTGAACACTGAAGCTTTCTTT	CASSDTGTVSVNTEAFF
TRBV4-1	TRBJ1-1	-	-	TGCGCCAGCAGCCAAGAAACGGGGTACACTGAAGCTTTCTTT	CASSQETGYTEAFF
TRBV7-7	TRBJ2-3	TRBD1	-	TGTGCCAGCAGCACGGGACAGGGGCCAGATACGCAGTATTTT	CASSTGQGPDTQYF
TRBV2	TRBJ2-7	-	-	TGTGCCAGCAGTGAAATCAGGGCAAGCTACGAGCAGTACTTC	CASSEIRASYEQYF
TRBV9	TRBJ2-5	TRBD2	-	TGTGCCAGCAGCGTTAGCGGGAGAGGGGTTGAGACCCAGTACTTC	CASSVSGRGVETQYF
TRBV12-3/TRBV12-4	TRBJ1-2	TRBD1	-	TGTGCCAGCAGTCGACAGGGCAACTATGGCTACACCTTC	CASSRQGNYGYTF
TRBV5-4	TRBJ1-4	-	-	TGTGCCAGCAGCTTGAACAGGGCTGTTAATGAAAAACTGTTTTTT	CASSLNRAVNEKLFF
TRBV7-2	TRBJ2-7	TRBD2	-	TGTGCCAGCGCCCCGGGGGGGGTAGGTTTTTACGAGCAGTACTTC	CASAPGGVGFYEQYF
TRBV28	TRBJ1-2	TRBD1	-	TGTGCCAGCAGTAGACAGGGACACTATGGCTACACCTTC	CASSRQGHYGYTF
TRBV7-6	TRBJ2-7	TRBD2	-	TGTGCCAGCAGCTTAGGGATAGCGGGGGACTTCTACGAGCAGTACTTC	CASSLGIAGDFYEQYF